This TCR beta chain was sequenced during a study of a mutant IDH1 vaccine in newly diagnosed glioma. Background on the study: Radiotherapy alone preceded vaccination by 4-6 weeks; alternatively, vaccination started with temozolomide cycles. Of the patients given treatment, roughly 62% were male and about 38% were female, and a mean age of around 44 years was recorded. Receipt of radiotherapy, temozolomide, or both preceded the study, and most received both.

Germline CDR1 is MNHEY and CDR2 is SVGAGI. CDR3 length equals 14 residues. V dropped 2 bases and J dropped 8 bases, with 15 bases sitting between them. The protocol was immunoSEQ multiplex PCR, while the TCRdb copy is restricted to in-frame clones and leaves out a portion. The sample consists of over 50,000 clones, 90% of them appearing once. The time point denotes: week 5, during vaccination. Every vaccine dose comprised 300 ug of mutant IDH1 20-mer peptide plus topical imiquimod. With regard to this clone: Its antigen is still unknown.

The source was PBMCs, collected from a glioma patient whose treatment included an IDH1 peptide vaccine. This TCR was recovered from a middle-aged woman with glioma. The chain employs TRBV6-5 and TRBJ1-2, with D perhaps TRBD1 (5 bases). CDR3 DNA sequence: TGTGCCAGCAGTTACCTCGGGGCCCCGGGGGGCTACACCTTC. Translated: CASSYLGAPGGYTF.